Listed below are T cell receptor beta chains from one sample, sequenced in a study of cytomegalovirus exposure and HLA in healthy donors. Clones were sequenced by immunoSEQ multiplex PCR, and TCRdb holds only the in-frame ones, with some missing. The sample consists of some 140,000 clones, about 86% of them appearing once. The sequencing sample was made of PBMCs. Receptors originate from a human donor in good health. CDR3s include the opening cysteine and the closing phenylalanine or tryptophan. Each record gives: D gene, J gene, V gene, clone size, CDR3 DNA, CDR3 protein. A D gene is named only where the DNA matches it firmly. Rows give clone size only sometimes, using once, few, many, or a class for an expanded clone.

D gene: TRBD2
J gene: TRBJ2-5
V gene: TRBV30
clone size: NA
CDR3 DNA: TGTGCCTGGAGTTGGACTAGCGGGAGACAAGAGACCCAGTACTTC
CDR3 protein: CAWSWTSGRQETQYF

D gene: NA
J gene: TRBJ1-5
V gene: TRBV10-3
clone size: NA
CDR3 DNA: TGTGCCATCAGCGCAGGATCTCAGCCCCAGCATTTT
CDR3 protein: CAISAGSQPQHF

D gene: TRBD1
J gene: TRBJ2-1
V gene: TRBV18
clone size: NA
CDR3 DNA: TGTGCCAGCTCCTCGACTGGGACAGGGGGCAGGAATGAGCAGTTCTTC
CDR3 protein: CASSSTGTGGRNEQFF

D gene: NA
J gene: TRBJ2-2
V gene: TRBV29-1
clone size: NA
CDR3 DNA: TGCAGCGGCGCACGAATCACCGGGGAGCTGTTTTTT
CDR3 protein: CSGARITGELFF

D gene: NA
J gene: TRBJ1-1
V gene: TRBV15
clone size: few
CDR3 DNA: TGTGCCACCAGCAGAGACAGGAACACTGAAGCTTTCTTT
CDR3 protein: CATSRDRNTEAFF

D gene: NA
J gene: TRBJ1-5
V gene: TRBV19
clone size: NA
CDR3 DNA: TGTGCCAGTAGCCGCGGTGTAAATAATCAGCCCCAGCATTTT
CDR3 protein: CASSRGVNNQPQHF

D gene: TRBD1
J gene: TRBJ1-2
V gene: TRBV18
clone size: once
CDR3 DNA: TGTGCCAGCTCCCTTCTCGACAGGGGCTCTAACTATGGCTACACCTTC
CDR3 protein: CASSLLDRGSNYGYTF

D gene: NA
J gene: TRBJ2-7
V gene: TRBV7-3
clone size: NA
CDR3 DNA: TGTGCCAGCAGCTTTTTCGCGGGACAGCGCTACGAGCAGTACTTC
CDR3 protein: CASSFFAGQRYEQYF

D gene: NA
J gene: TRBJ1-6
V gene: TRBV7-6
clone size: few
CDR3 DNA: TGTGCCAGCAGCTTAGGGGCCTCAGACGTTCATTCACCCCTCCACTTT
CDR3 protein: CASSLGASDVHSPLHF

D gene: TRBD1
J gene: TRBJ2-3
V gene: TRBV6-1
clone size: NA
CDR3 DNA: TGTGCCAGCAGTGTTGAGGGGCAGGGGGCAGATACGCAGTATTTT
CDR3 protein: CASSVEGQGADTQYF

D gene: TRBD1
J gene: TRBJ2-7
V gene: TRBV9
clone size: NA
CDR3 DNA: TGTGCCAGCAGCGTCCAAACAGGGGGCGAGCAGTACTTC
CDR3 protein: CASSVQTGGEQYF

D gene: TRBD1
J gene: TRBJ1-1
V gene: TRBV11-2
clone size: NA
CDR3 DNA: TGTGCCAGCACCGGACAGGGAGGCGACACTGAAGCTTTCTTT
CDR3 protein: CASTGQGGDTEAFF

D gene: NA
J gene: TRBJ2-7
V gene: TRBV7-2
clone size: NA
CDR3 DNA: TGTGCCAGCAGCTTAATTGGACAGAAGGACGAGCAGTACTTC
CDR3 protein: CASSLIGQKDEQYF

D gene: NA
J gene: TRBJ2-7
V gene: TRBV4-3
clone size: NA
CDR3 DNA: TGCGCCAGCAGTCCCTTAGCAGGGGATAAGCAGTACTTC
CDR3 protein: CASSPLAGDKQYF

D gene: NA
J gene: TRBJ2-5
V gene: TRBV7-2
clone size: NA
CDR3 DNA: TGTGCCAGCAGCTTATTCGCTCGGAGGGGAGAGACCCAGTACTTC
CDR3 protein: CASSLFARRGETQYF

D gene: NA
J gene: TRBJ1-5
V gene: TRBV6-1
clone size: NA
CDR3 DNA: TGTGCCAGCAGTGAAGGCCAGGGAGGACGGCAGCCCCAGCATTTT
CDR3 protein: CASSEGQGGRQPQHF

D gene: TRBD1
J gene: TRBJ1-3
V gene: TRBV2
clone size: once
CDR3 DNA: TGTGCCAGCATGGGACAGGGTATATACACCATATATTTT
CDR3 protein: CASMGQGIYTIYF

D gene: NA
J gene: TRBJ2-2
V gene: TRBV28
clone size: NA
CDR3 DNA: TGTGCCAGCAGTTTCGTTGGCAGAAACACCGGGGAGCTGTTTTTT
CDR3 protein: CASSFVGRNTGELFF

D gene: TRBD1
J gene: TRBJ1-4
V gene: TRBV25-1
clone size: NA
CDR3 DNA: TGTGCCAGCAGCCCGGGGACAGGGTATCAAGAAAAACTGTTTTTT
CDR3 protein: CASSPGTGYQEKLFF

D gene: TRBD1
J gene: TRBJ2-3
V gene: TRBV5-1
clone size: once
CDR3 DNA: TGCGCCAGCAGCTTGTACAGGGGGACAGATACGCAGTATTTT
CDR3 protein: CASSLYRGTDTQYF

D gene: TRBD1
J gene: TRBJ1-2
V gene: TRBV6-5
clone size: NA
CDR3 DNA: TGTGCCAGCAGTTACCGGGACAGGGCGAGTGGCTACACCTTC
CDR3 protein: CASSYRDRASGYTF

D gene: TRBD2
J gene: TRBJ2-1
V gene: TRBV4-1
clone size: NA
CDR3 DNA: TGCGCCAGCAGCCCCATGACTAGCGGTCGGAATGAGCAGTTCTTC
CDR3 protein: CASSPMTSGRNEQFF

D gene: NA
J gene: TRBJ1-1
V gene: TRBV5-1
clone size: NA
CDR3 DNA: TGCGCCAGCAGCGAGGGATCTGGGAACACTGAAGCTTTCTTT
CDR3 protein: CASSEGSGNTEAFF

D gene: NA
J gene: TRBJ1-5
V gene: TRBV6-1
clone size: NA
CDR3 DNA: TGTGCCAGCAGTGATTTCGGTAATCAGCCCCAGCATTTT
CDR3 protein: CASSDFGNQPQHF

D gene: NA
J gene: TRBJ1-1
V gene: TRBV13
clone size: NA
CDR3 DNA: TGTGCCAGCAGCTTAGAACAGGACACTGAAGCTTTCTTT
CDR3 protein: CASSLEQDTEAFF

D gene: NA
J gene: TRBJ1-1
V gene: TRBV30
clone size: NA
CDR3 DNA: TGTGCCTGGAAGGGGAGGGACGCTGAAGCTTTCTTT
CDR3 protein: CAWKGRDAEAFF

D gene: TRBD1
J gene: TRBJ2-2
V gene: TRBV12-5
clone size: NA
CDR3 DNA: TGTGCTAGTGGTTTGTTCCCAGGGACAGGGTCGAACACCGGGGAGCTGTTTTTT
CDR3 protein: CASGLFPGTGSNTGELFF

D gene: NA
J gene: TRBJ1-4
V gene: TRBV6-5
clone size: NA
CDR3 DNA: TGTGCCAGCAGTTACGGGGGCCTCGTTAATGAAAAACTGTTTTTT
CDR3 protein: CASSYGGLVNEKLFF

D gene: TRBD2
J gene: TRBJ2-7
V gene: TRBV5-1
clone size: NA
CDR3 DNA: TGCGCCAGCAGCTCGGACCCCTCAGCGGGAGATGACGAGCAGTACTTC
CDR3 protein: CASSSDPSAGDDEQYF

D gene: NA
J gene: TRBJ1-5
V gene: TRBV5-1
clone size: NA
CDR3 DNA: TGCGCCAGCAGCTTTCTACCTAATAGCAATCAGCCCCAGCATTTT
CDR3 protein: CASSFLPNSNQPQHF

D gene: NA
J gene: TRBJ1-2
V gene: TRBV4-3
clone size: NA
CDR3 DNA: TGCGCCAGCAGCCAAGCTCCAGGGCTTGGCTACACCTTC
CDR3 protein: CASSQAPGLGYTF

D gene: TRBD2
J gene: TRBJ2-7
V gene: TRBV19
clone size: NA
CDR3 DNA: TGTGCCAGTAGTATAGATCGGACTAGCACACCAAGCTCCTACGAGCAGTACTTC
CDR3 protein: CASSIDRTSTPSSYEQYF

D gene: TRBD1
J gene: TRBJ1-2
V gene: TRBV13
clone size: NA
CDR3 DNA: TGTGCCAGCAGACCTGACAGGGCCGCCTATGGCTACACCTTC
CDR3 protein: CASRPDRAAYGYTF

D gene: NA
J gene: TRBJ2-7
V gene: TRBV7-2
clone size: few
CDR3 DNA: TGTGCCAGCAGCTTATACTGGGAGCAGTACTTC
CDR3 protein: CASSLYWEQYF

D gene: NA
J gene: TRBJ1-2
V gene: TRBV7-2
clone size: NA
CDR3 DNA: TGTGCCAGCAGCTTAGAGTGGGGCAGGGCGGCTGGCTACACCTTC
CDR3 protein: CASSLEWGRAAGYTF

D gene: TRBD1
J gene: TRBJ1-1
V gene: TRBV10-3
clone size: once
CDR3 DNA: TGTGCCATCAGTGGGAACAGGGGTAACACTGAAGCTTTCTTT
CDR3 protein: CAISGNRGNTEAFF

D gene: NA
J gene: TRBJ1-5
V gene: TRBV27
clone size: NA
CDR3 DNA: TGTGCCAGCAGCAACCGTCAGGGATTCAATCAGCCCCAGCATTTT
CDR3 protein: CASSNRQGFNQPQHF

D gene: NA
J gene: TRBJ1-1
V gene: TRBV14
clone size: NA
CDR3 DNA: TGTGCCAGCAGCCAATTAATAGGGGCTGAAGCTTTCTTT
CDR3 protein: CASSQLIGAEAFF

D gene: NA
J gene: TRBJ2-1
V gene: TRBV7-3
clone size: NA
CDR3 DNA: TGTGCCAGCAGCTTCAGAAGGACAGCTTACAATGAGCAGTTCTTC
CDR3 protein: CASSFRRTAYNEQFF

D gene: TRBD1
J gene: TRBJ1-6
V gene: TRBV5-8
clone size: once
CDR3 DNA: TGTGCCAGCGGTACGGGACAGGGGACACCCCTCCACTTT
CDR3 protein: CASGTGQGTPLHF

D gene: NA
J gene: TRBJ2-5
V gene: TRBV5-1
clone size: once
CDR3 DNA: TGCGCCAGCAGCTTGGCCGTTGGGACAAAAGAAGAGACCCAGTACTTC
CDR3 protein: CASSLAVGTKEETQYF

D gene: NA
J gene: TRBJ2-2
V gene: TRBV30
clone size: NA
CDR3 DNA: TGTGCCTGGAGTGGGTGGCAGCGATATCTCGCACCCAGTTATAACACCGGGGAGCTGTTTTTT
CDR3 protein: CAWSGWQRYLAPSYNTGELFF

D gene: TRBD2
J gene: TRBJ2-1
V gene: TRBV5-6
clone size: NA
CDR3 DNA: TGTGCCAGCAGATACGGACTAGCGGCTTACAGTGAGCAGTTCTTC
CDR3 protein: CASRYGLAAYSEQFF

D gene: NA
J gene: TRBJ1-3
V gene: TRBV28
clone size: NA
CDR3 DNA: TGTGCCAGCAGTTTAGAACAGACGAACACCATATATTTT
CDR3 protein: CASSLEQTNTIYF

D gene: TRBD1
J gene: TRBJ2-7
V gene: TRBV6-1
clone size: NA
CDR3 DNA: TGTGCCAGCAGTGATCGGGACAGTCGGTGGCTCGAGCAGTACTTC
CDR3 protein: CASSDRDSRWLEQYF

D gene: TRBD1
J gene: TRBJ2-1
V gene: TRBV5-4
clone size: NA
CDR3 DNA: TGTGCCAGCAGCTTGGAGCAGGGGGTGCACAATGAGCAGTTCTTC
CDR3 protein: CASSLEQGVHNEQFF

D gene: TRBD1
J gene: TRBJ2-2
V gene: TRBV6-6
clone size: NA
CDR3 DNA: TGTGCCAGCACCAGACAGGGATCGAACACCGGGGAGCTGTTTTTT
CDR3 protein: CASTRQGSNTGELFF

D gene: NA
J gene: TRBJ1-2
V gene: TRBV19
clone size: NA
CDR3 DNA: TGTGCCAGTAGTATGCACAGTGTTAACTATGGCTACACCTTC
CDR3 protein: CASSMHSVNYGYTF

D gene: NA
J gene: TRBJ1-5
V gene: TRBV5-6
clone size: NA
CDR3 DNA: TGTGCCAGCAGCCCGCAGGGTACTCAGCCCCAGCATTTT
CDR3 protein: CASSPQGTQPQHF

D gene: NA
J gene: TRBJ2-1
V gene: TRBV19
clone size: once
CDR3 DNA: TGTGCCAGTAGCACCTGGCTAGCGTCCTACAATGAGCAGTTCTTC
CDR3 protein: CASSTWLASYNEQFF

D gene: TRBD1
J gene: TRBJ1-1
V gene: TRBV9
clone size: NA
CDR3 DNA: TGTGCCAGCAGCGCCACCGGGACAGGGGGAATATTGAACACTGAAGCTTTCTTT
CDR3 protein: CASSATGTGGILNTEAFF

D gene: NA
J gene: TRBJ2-1
V gene: TRBV7-7
clone size: NA
CDR3 DNA: TGTGCCAGCGGGCTATCACTAGCAAATGAGCAGTTCTTC
CDR3 protein: CASGLSLANEQFF

D gene: NA
J gene: TRBJ1-6
V gene: TRBV7-2
clone size: NA
CDR3 DNA: TGTGCCAGCAGCTTGAGCTCCTATAATTCACCCCTCCACTTT
CDR3 protein: CASSLSSYNSPLHF